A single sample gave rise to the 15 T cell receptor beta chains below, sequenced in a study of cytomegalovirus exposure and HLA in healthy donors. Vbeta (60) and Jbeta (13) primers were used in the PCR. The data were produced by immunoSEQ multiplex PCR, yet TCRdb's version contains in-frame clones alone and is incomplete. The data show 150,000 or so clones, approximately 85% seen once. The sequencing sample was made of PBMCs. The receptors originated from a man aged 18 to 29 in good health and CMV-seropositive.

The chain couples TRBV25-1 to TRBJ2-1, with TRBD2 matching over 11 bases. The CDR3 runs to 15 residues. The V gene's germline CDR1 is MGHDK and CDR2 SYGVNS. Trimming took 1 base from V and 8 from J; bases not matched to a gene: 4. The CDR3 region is CASSESPSGRHEQFF. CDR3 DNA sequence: TGTGCCAGCAGTGAATCCCCTAGCGGGAGGCATGAGCAGTTCTTC.

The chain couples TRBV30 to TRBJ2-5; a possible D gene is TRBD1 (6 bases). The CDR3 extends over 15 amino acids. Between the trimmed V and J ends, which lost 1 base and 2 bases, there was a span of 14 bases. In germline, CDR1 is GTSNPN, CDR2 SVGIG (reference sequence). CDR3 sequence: CAWSEHGTLQETQYF. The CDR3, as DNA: TGTGCCTGGAGTGAACACGGGACACTACAAGAGACCCAGTACTTC.

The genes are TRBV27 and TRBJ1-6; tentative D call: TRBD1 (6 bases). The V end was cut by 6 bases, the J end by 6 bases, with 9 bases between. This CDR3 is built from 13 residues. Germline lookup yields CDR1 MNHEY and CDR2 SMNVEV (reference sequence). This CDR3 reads CASSQDSNSPLHF. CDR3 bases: TGTGCCAGCAGCCAGGACAGTAATTCACCCCTCCACTTT.

The CDR3 region has the DNA TGTGCCAGTACCCCCGGGGGTAGGGTACGGTTCTTC. This codes for CASTPGGRVRFF. This rearrangement joins TRBV19 to TRBJ2-1; D may be TRBD2 (6 bases). Germline V gives CDR1 LNHDA, CDR2 SQIVND (reference sequence). The V gene lost 7 bases and the J gene lost 15 bases, with 19 bases spanning the gap. The CDR3 covers 12 residues.

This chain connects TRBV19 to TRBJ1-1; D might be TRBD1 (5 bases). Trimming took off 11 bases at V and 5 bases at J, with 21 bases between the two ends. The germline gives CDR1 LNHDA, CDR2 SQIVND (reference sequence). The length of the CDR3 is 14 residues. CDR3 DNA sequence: TGTGCCTCTTCGGGGGGTGGGGTAGGGACTGAAGCTTTCTTT. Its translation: CASSGGGVGTEAFF.

The CDR3 DNA reads TGTGCCAGCAGCGACGGGGACAGGGTTTGGGGTGGCTACACCTTC. Protein sequence: CASSDGDRVWGGYTF. This chain uses TRBV7-9 with TRBJ1-2; 9 nucleotides agree with TRBD1. With 5 bases clipped from V and 7 bases from J, the junction kept 11 bases outside the gene matches. Germline V lookup: CDR1 SEHNR, CDR2 FQNEAQ (reference sequence). The CDR3 is 15 amino acids.

The CDR3 loop reads CASSYDRGLANEKLFF. The CDR3, as DNA: TGTGCCAGCAGCTACGACAGGGGCTTAGCTAATGAAAAACTGTTTTTT. The V gene is TRBV5-6, the J gene TRBJ1-4; TRBD1 matches 8 bases. Germline CDR1 and CDR2: SGHDT and YYEEEE. CDR3 length: 16 residues. Trimming removed 3 bases from V and 3 bases from J; junction bases left unmatched: 7. Using reference TRBV5-6 and TRBJ1-4 for the parts outside the CDR3, the full variable domain is DAGVTQSPTHLIKTRGQQVTLRCSPKSGHDTVSWYQQALGQGPQFIFQYYEEEERQRGNFPDRFSGHQFPNYSSELNVNALLLGDSALYLCASSYDRGLANEKLFFGSGTQLSVL.

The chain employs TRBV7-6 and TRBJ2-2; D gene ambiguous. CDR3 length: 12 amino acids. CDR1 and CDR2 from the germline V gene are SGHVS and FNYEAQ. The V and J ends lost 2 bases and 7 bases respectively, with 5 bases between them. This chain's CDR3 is CASSLTYGELFF. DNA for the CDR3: TGTGCCAGCAGCTTAACCTACGGGGAGCTGTTTTTT.

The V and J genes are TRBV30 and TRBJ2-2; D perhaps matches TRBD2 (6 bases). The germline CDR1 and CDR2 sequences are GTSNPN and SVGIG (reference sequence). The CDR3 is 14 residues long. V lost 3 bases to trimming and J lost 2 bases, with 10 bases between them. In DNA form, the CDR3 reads TGTGCCTGGAGAGGGGAGGATAACACCGGGGAGCTGTTTTTT. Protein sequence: CAWRGEDNTGELFF.

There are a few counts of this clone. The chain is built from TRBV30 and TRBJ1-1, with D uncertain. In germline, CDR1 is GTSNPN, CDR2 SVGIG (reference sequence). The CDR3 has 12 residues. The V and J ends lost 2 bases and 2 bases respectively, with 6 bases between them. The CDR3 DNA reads TGTGCCTGGAGTTCGAGTAACACTGAAGCTTTCTTT. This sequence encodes CAWSSSNTEAFF. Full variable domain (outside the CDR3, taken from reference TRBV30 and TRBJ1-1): SQTIHQWPATLVQPVGSPLSLECTVEGTSNPNLYWYRQAAGRGLQLLFYSVGIGQISSEVPQNLSASRPQDRQFILSSKKLLLSDSGFYLCAWSSSNTEAFFGQGTRLTVV.

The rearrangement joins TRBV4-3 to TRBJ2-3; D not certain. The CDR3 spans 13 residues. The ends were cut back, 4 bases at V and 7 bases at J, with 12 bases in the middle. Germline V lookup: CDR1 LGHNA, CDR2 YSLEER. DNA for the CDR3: TGCGCCAGCAGCCGGGCAGCTGAGAATACGCAGTATTTT. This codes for CASSRAAENTQYF.

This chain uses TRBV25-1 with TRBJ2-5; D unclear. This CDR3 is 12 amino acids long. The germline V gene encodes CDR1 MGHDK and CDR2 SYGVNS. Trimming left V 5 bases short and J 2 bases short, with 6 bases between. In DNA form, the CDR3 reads TGTGCCAGCAGTTGGCAGCAAGAGACCCAGTACTTC. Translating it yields CASSWQQETQYF.

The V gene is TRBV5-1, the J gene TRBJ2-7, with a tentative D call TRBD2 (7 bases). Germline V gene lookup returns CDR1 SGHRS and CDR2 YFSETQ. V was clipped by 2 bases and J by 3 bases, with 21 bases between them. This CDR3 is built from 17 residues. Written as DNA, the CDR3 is TGCGCCAGCAGCTTCGGGGGGCTAGGGCAGGCCGGCTACGAGCAGTACTTC. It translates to CASSFGGLGQAGYEQYF.

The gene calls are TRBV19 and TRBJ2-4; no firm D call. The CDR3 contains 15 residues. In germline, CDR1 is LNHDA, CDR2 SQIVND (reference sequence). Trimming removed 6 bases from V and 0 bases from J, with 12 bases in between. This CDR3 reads CASRPTELAKNIQYF. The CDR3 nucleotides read TGTGCCAGTAGACCGACGGAGTTAGCCAAAAACATTCAGTACTTC. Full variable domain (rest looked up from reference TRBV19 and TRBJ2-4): DGGITQSPKYLFRKEGQNVTLSCEQNLNHDAMYWYRQDPGQGLRLIYYSQIVNDFQKGDIAEGYSVSREKKESFPLTVTSAQKNPTAFYLCASRPTELAKNIQYFGAGTRLSVL.

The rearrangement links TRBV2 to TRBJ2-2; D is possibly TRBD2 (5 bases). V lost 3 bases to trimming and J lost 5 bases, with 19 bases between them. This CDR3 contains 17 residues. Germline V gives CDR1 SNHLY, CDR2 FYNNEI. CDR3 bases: TGTGCCAGCAGTGACGTAGGGAGAAACACCCGAACCGGGGAGCTGTTTTTT. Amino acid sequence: CASSDVGRNTRTGELFF.